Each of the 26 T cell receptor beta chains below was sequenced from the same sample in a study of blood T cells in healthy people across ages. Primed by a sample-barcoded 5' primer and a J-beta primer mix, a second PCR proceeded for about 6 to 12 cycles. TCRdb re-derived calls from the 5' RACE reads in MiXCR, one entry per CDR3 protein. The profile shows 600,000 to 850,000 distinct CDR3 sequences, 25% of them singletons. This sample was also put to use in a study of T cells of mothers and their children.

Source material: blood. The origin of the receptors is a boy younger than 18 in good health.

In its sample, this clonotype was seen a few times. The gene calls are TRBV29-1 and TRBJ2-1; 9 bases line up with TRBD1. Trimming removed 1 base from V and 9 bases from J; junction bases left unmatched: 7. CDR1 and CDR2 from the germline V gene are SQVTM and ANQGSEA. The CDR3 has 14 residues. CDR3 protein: CSVEGTGDGVEQFF. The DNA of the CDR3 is TGCAGCGTTGAAGGGACAGGGGATGGGGTTGAGCAGTTCTTC.

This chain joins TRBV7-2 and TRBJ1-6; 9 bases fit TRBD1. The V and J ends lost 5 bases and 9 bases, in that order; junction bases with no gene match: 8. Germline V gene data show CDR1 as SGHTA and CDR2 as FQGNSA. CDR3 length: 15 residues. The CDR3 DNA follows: TGTGCCAGCAGCCCTGGGACAGGGTTTGGTTCACCCCTCCACTTT. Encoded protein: CASSPGTGFGSPLHF.

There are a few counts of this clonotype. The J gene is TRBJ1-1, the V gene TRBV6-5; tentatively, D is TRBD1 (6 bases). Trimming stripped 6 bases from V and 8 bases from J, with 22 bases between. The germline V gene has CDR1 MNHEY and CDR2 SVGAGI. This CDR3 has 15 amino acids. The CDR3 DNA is TGTGCCAGCAGCAGCCCGGGACACGGGGCTGTGGAAGCTTTCTTT. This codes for CASSSPGHGAVEAFF.

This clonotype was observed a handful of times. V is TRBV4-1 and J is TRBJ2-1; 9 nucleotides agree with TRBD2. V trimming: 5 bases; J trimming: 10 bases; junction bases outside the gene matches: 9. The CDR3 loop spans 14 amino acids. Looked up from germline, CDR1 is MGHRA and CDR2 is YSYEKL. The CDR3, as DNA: TGCGCCAGCAGCTTACGGACTAGCGTAGGGGAGCAGTTCTTC. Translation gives CASSLRTSVGEQFF.

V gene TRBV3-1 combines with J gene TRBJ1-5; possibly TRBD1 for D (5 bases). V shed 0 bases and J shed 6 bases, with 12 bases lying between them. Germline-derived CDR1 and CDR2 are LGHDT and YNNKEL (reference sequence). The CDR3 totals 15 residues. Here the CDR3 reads CASSQDLTEIQPQHF. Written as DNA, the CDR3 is TGTGCCAGCAGCCAAGATTTGACAGAAATTCAGCCCCAGCATTTT.

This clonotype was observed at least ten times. The CDR3 DNA reads TGTGCCATCAGTCCGTCGGCAGGGGAGACCCAGTACTTC. Residues: CAISPSAGETQYF. The rearrangement joins TRBV10-3 to TRBJ2-5; TRBD1 is a possible D gene (5 bases). Trimming took 5 bases from V and 5 from J, leaving 12 bases between them. The V gene's germline CDR1 is ENHRY and CDR2 SYGVKD. The length of the CDR3 is 13 residues.

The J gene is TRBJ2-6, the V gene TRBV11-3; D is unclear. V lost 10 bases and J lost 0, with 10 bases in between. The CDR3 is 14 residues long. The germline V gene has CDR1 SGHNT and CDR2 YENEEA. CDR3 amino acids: CATQTASGANVLTF. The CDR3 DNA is TGTGCCACCCAAACAGCCTCTGGGGCCAACGTCCTGACTTTC.

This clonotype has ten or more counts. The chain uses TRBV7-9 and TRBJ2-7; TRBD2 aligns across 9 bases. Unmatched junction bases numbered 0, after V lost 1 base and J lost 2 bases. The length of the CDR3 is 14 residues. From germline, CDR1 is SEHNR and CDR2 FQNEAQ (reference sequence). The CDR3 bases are TGTGCCAGCAGCTTAGGCGGGGGGGCCTACGAGCAGTACTTC. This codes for CASSLGGGAYEQYF.

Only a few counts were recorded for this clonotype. The CDR3 here is CASSLAIQGPGEQYF. CDR3 DNA: TGTGCCAGCAGCTTAGCGATACAGGGCCCTGGCGAGCAGTACTTC. The chain combines TRBV7-8 with TRBJ2-7, with TRBD1 as a possible D gene (6 bases). Germline CDR1 SGHVS, CDR2 FQNEAQ. CDR3 length equals 15 residues. The germline V and J ends were trimmed by 0 bases and 6 bases, with 15 bases remaining between them.

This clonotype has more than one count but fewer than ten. The chain's CDR3 is CASSVAGLSTYEQYF. CDR3 nucleotides: TGTGCCAGCAGCGTAGCGGGACTCTCTACCTACGAGCAGTACTTC. The chain recombines TRBV9 with TRBJ2-7, with a tentative D call TRBD2 (6 bases). The CDR3 sequence is 15 residues long. Germline V gives CDR1 SGDLS, CDR2 YYNGEE. The V gene lost 0 bases and the J gene lost 2 bases, with 12 bases spanning the gap.

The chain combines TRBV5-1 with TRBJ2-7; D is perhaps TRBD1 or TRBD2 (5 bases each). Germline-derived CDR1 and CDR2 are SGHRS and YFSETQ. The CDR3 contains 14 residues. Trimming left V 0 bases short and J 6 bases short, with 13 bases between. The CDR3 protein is CASSLGGTSSEQYF. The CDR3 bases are TGCGCCAGCAGCTTGGGGGGGACCAGCAGCGAGCAGTACTTC.

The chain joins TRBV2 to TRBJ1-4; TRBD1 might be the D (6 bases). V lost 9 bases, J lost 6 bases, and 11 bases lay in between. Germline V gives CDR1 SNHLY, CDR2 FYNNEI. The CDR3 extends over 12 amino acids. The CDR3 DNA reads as TGTGCCAGTCATACAGGGTATGAAAAACTGTTTTTT. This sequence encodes CASHTGYEKLFF.

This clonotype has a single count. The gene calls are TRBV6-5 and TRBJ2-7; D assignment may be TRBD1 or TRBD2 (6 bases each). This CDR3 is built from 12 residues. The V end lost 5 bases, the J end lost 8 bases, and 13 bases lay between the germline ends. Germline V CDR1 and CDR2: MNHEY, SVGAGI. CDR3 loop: CASSGTGAKQYF. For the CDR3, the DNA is TGTGCCAGCAGTGGGACGGGGGCTAAGCAGTACTTC.

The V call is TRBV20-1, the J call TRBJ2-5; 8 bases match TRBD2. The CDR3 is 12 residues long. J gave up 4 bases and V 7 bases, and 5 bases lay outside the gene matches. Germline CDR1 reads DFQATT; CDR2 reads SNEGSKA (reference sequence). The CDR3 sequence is CSVGGDLETQYF. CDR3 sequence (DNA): TGCAGTGTCGGGGGGGATCTAGAGACCCAGTACTTC.

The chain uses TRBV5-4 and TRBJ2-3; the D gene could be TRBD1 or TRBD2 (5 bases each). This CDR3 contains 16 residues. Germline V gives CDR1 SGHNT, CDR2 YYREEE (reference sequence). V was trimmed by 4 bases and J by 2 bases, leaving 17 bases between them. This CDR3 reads CASSLPSGPTTDTQYF. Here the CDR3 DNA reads TGTGCCAGCAGCCTGCCCTCGGGGCCGACCACAGATACGCAGTATTTT.

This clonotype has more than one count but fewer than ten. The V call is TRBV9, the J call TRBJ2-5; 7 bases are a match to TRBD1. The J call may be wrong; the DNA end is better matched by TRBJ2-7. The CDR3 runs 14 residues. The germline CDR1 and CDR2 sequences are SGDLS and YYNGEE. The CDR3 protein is CASSPGQHTYEQYF. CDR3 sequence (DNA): TGTGCCAGCAGCCCGGGACAGCACACCTACGAGCAGTACTTC.

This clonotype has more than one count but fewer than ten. The CDR3 coding sequence is TGTGCCATAAGAATTATTTCGAACACTGAAGCTTTCTTT. It codes for CAIRIISNTEAFF. The J gene is TRBJ1-1, the V gene TRBV10-3; D not resolved. The length of the CDR3 is 13 residues. Germline V gene lookup returns CDR1 ENHRY and CDR2 SYGVKD. Trimming left V 9 bases short and J 1 base short, with 12 bases between.

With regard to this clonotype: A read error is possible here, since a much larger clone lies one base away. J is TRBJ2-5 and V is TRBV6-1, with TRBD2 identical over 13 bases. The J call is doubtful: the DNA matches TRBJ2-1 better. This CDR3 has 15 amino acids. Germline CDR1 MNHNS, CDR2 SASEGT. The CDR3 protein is CASSKTSGGADEQFF. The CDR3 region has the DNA TGTGCCAGCAGTAAAACTAGCGGGGGGGCTGATGAGCAGTTCTTC.

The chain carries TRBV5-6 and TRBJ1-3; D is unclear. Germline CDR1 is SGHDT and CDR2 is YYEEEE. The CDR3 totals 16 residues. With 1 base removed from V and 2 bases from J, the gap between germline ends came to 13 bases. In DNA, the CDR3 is TGTGCCAGCAGCTTGTATCAGGAGGTGGCTGGAAACACCATATATTTT. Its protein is CASSLYQEVAGNTIYF.

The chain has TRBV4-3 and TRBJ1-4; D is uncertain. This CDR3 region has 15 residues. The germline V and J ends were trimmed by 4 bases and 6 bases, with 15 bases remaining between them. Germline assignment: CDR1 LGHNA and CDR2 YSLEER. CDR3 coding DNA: TGCGCCAGCAGCCCGAATTTCAGCCCGGATGAAAAACTGTTTTTT. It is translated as CASSPNFSPDEKLFF.

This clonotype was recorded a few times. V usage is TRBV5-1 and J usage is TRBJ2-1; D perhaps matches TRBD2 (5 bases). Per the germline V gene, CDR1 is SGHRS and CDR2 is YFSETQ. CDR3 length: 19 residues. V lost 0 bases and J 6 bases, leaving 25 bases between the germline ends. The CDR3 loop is CASSLGQPLWTGPLNEQFF. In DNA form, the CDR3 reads TGCGCCAGCAGCTTGGGGCAACCCCTGTGGACTGGGCCTCTCAATGAGCAGTTCTTC.

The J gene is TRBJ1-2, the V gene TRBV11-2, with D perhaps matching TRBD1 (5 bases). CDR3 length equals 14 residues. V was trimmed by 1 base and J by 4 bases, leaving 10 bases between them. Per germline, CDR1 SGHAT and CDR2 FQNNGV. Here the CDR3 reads CASSLVTDIYGYTF. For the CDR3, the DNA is TGTGCCAGCAGCTTAGTCACGGACATCTATGGCTACACCTTC.

CDR3 residues: CASSQDHGPRETQYF. As DNA, the CDR3 is TGCGCCAGCAGCCAGGATCATGGCCCCCGAGAGACCCAGTACTTC. The V call is TRBV4-3, the J call TRBJ2-1; no clear D gene. The DNA end is a closer match to TRBJ2-5, so the J assignment may be wrong. This CDR3 comprises 15 residues. In germline, CDR1 is LGHNA, CDR2 YSLEER.

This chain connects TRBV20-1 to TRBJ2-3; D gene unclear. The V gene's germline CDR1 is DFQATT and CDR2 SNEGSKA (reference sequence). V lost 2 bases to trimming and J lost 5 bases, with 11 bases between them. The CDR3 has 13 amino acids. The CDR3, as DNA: TGCAGTGCTAGACAAGGGATGGGAGATACGCAGTATTTT. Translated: CSARQGMGDTQYF.

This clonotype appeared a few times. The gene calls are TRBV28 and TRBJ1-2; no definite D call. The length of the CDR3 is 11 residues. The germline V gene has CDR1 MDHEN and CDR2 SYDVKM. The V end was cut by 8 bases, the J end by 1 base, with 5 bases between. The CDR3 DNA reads TGTGCCAGCGGGAATAACTATGGCTACACCTTC. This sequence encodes CASGNNYGYTF.

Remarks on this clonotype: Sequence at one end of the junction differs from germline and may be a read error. The CDR3 region has the DNA TGTGCCAGCAGCTTGCCCCAGGGGACCGAAAATGAAAAACTGTTTTTT. It translates to CASSLPQGTENEKLFF. The chain combines TRBV5-1 with TRBJ1-4, with D tentatively TRBD1 (6 bases). Germline CDR1 SGHRS, CDR2 YFSETQ. The CDR3 loop spans 16 amino acids. The full variable domain, completed using reference TRBV5-1 and TRBJ1-4, is KAGVTQTPRYLIKTRGQQVTLSCSPISGHRSVSWYQQTPGQGLQFLFEYFSETQRNKGNFPGRFSGRQFSNSRSEMNVSTLELGDSALYLCASSLPQGTENEKLFFGSGTQLSVL.